This entry lists 15 T cell receptor beta chains sequenced from one sample in a study of blood T cells in healthy people across ages. Primers used in a second PCR of roughly 7 to 12 cycles were a sample-barcoded 5' primer and a J-beta primer mix. In TCRdb, the 5' RACE reads were re-called with MiXCR into one record per CDR3 protein. The sample holds under 2,000,000 distinct CDR3 sequences, roughly 52% seen once. Sequencing was performed on blood. Receptor source: a woman between 40 and 55 years old in good health.

This clonotype has just a few counts. The chain employs TRBV7-2 and TRBJ2-6; 7 bases are shared with TRBD1. The trim removed 4 bases at V and 2 bases at J, leaving 5 bases unmatched. Germline loops: CDR1 SGHTA, CDR2 FQGNSA. The CDR3 runs 16 residues. The CDR3 is CASSSHRGTGANVLTF. CDR3 in DNA: TGTGCCAGCAGCTCCCACAGGGGCACTGGGGCCAACGTCCTGACTTTC.

There are a few counts of this clonotype. One junction end does not reproduce the germline sequence, and a read error may be involved. The rearrangement joins TRBV7-9 to TRBJ2-3; 15 bases fit TRBD2. Germline CDR1 reads SEHNR; CDR2 reads FQNEAQ (reference sequence). This CDR3 comprises 19 residues. The CDR3: CASSPWGTSGGFITNTQYF. The CDR3 nucleotides are TGTGCCAGCAGCCCGTGGGGGACTAGCGGGGGGTTCATCACAAATACGCAGTATTTT.

This sequence joins TRBV6-1 and TRBJ2-3; TRBD2 matches at 7 bases. This CDR3 is built from 13 residues. CDR1 MNHNS and CDR2 SASEGT come from the germline V gene. Losses at the gene ends were 8 bases for V and 1 base for J; bases not matched to a gene: 3. CDR3 DNA: TGTGCCAGCCTGGGAGGGGGCACAGATACGCAGTATTTT. Its translation is CASLGGGTDTQYF.

For the CDR3, the DNA is TGTGCCAGCAGCCCCGCCGCGGCGGAACAAGAGACCCAGTACTTC. It yields the protein CASSPAAAEQETQYF. The chain recombines TRBV7-2 with TRBJ2-5; D uncertain. Trimming cost V 5 bases and J 2 bases, with 15 bases left between them. Germline V gene data show CDR1 as SGHTA and CDR2 as FQGNSA. The CDR3 is 15 residues long.

The chain joins TRBV4-3 to TRBJ2-2; D gene ambiguous. The germline CDR1 and CDR2 sequences are LGHNA and YSLEER. This CDR3 has 16 amino acids. V was pared by 8 bases and J by 3 bases, with 19 bases between. In nucleotides, the CDR3 is TGCGCCAGCCGCGCCCGGTTGGAACCGGACACCGGGGAGCTGTTTTTT. It translates to CASRARLEPDTGELFF.

The chain carries TRBV5-1 and TRBJ1-1; 9 bases agree with TRBD1. Germline V lookup: CDR1 SGHRS, CDR2 YFSETQ. The CDR3 has 15 residues. V lost 4 bases to trimming and J lost 5 bases; unmatched junction nucleotides: 9. In nucleotides, the CDR3 is TGCGCCAGCAGCGGGGATACAGGGGGCGGGACTGAAGCTTTCTTT. It specifies CASSGDTGGGTEAFF.

This clonotype was observed a few times. Here the CDR3 DNA reads TGTGCCAGCAGCTTAGCGCAAGGGACAGGTCCGGGCTACACCTTC. Translating it yields CASSLAQGTGPGYTF. The rearrangement joins TRBV7-2 to TRBJ1-2; 8 nucleotides agree with TRBD1. The germline V gene has CDR1 SGHTA and CDR2 FQGNSA. This CDR3 contains 15 residues. The V segment lost 0 bases and the J segment 8 bases; nucleotides outside the gene matches: 8.

The genes are TRBV4-1 and TRBJ1-2, with D tentatively TRBD1 (5 bases). In germline, CDR1 is MGHRA, CDR2 YSYEKL. Trimming took off 3 bases at V and 12 bases at J, with 11 bases between the two ends. The CDR3 totals 11 residues. CDR3 in amino acids: CASSQNRRHTF. The CDR3 DNA sequence: TGCGCCAGCAGCCAGAACAGGAGGCACACCTTC.

This clonotype was observed once. V gene TRBV13 combines with J gene TRBJ2-1, with 10 bases that match TRBD2. V trimming: 5 bases; J trimming: 5 bases; junction bases outside the gene matches: 12. Germline CDR1 reads PRHDT; CDR2 reads FYEKMQ (reference sequence). The CDR3 is made up of 17 amino acids. The CDR3 sequence is CASSASGGPAENNEQFF. For the CDR3, the DNA is TGTGCCAGCAGCGCTAGCGGGGGACCTGCTGAAAACAATGAGCAGTTCTTC.

The V gene is TRBV20-1, the J gene TRBJ2-4; maybe TRBD2 (6 bases). Germline CDR1 reads DFQATT; CDR2 reads SNEGSKA (reference sequence). V was trimmed by 7 bases and J by 13 bases, leaving 23 bases between them. This CDR3 is built from 13 residues. The CDR3 bases are TGCAGTGTAACGGGACCCCTGGGGGGAGAGCAGTACTTC. It codes for CSVTGPLGGEQYF.

Only a few counts were recorded for this clonotype. V gene TRBV6-5 combines with J gene TRBJ2-7, with no clear D. V lost 3 bases, J lost 0 bases, and 15 bases lay in between. The CDR3 totals 16 residues. The germline CDR1 and CDR2 sequences are MNHEY and SVGAGI. Here the CDR3 reads CASSYMSRLGSYEQYF. CDR3 nucleotide sequence: TGTGCCAGCAGTTATATGAGTAGACTGGGCTCCTACGAGCAGTACTTC.

The chain carries TRBV27 and TRBJ1-2, with D unresolved. Germline V gene lookup returns CDR1 MNHEY and CDR2 SMNVEV (reference sequence). V lost 4 bases and J 0 bases, leaving 9 bases between the germline ends. This CDR3 has 14 amino acids. Here the CDR3 reads CASSWTQANYGYTF. The CDR3 DNA follows: TGTGCCAGCAGTTGGACCCAAGCTAACTATGGCTACACCTTC.

The chain couples TRBV9 to TRBJ2-5, with 7 positions matching TRBD1. The CDR3 covers 15 residues. Unmatched junction bases numbered 2, after V lost 0 bases and J lost 0 bases. Germline CDR1 is SGDLS and CDR2 is YYNGEE. The CDR3 protein is CASSVGGQYQETQYF. The CDR3 DNA follows: TGTGCCAGCAGCGTAGGGGGACAGTACCAAGAGACCCAGTACTTC.

The chain is built from TRBV20-1 and TRBJ1-2; no reliable D call. Germline loops: CDR1 DFQATT, CDR2 SNEGSKA (reference sequence). The CDR3 runs to 10 residues. In DNA, the CDR3 is TGCACCATTCCCGACTATGGCTACACCTTC. Encoded protein: CTIPDYGYTF.

This clonotype was recorded a few times. The chain links TRBV28 to TRBJ2-1; D call uncertain. Trimming stripped 6 bases from V and 3 bases from J, with 12 bases between. Germline CDR1 and CDR2: MDHEN and SYDVKM. This CDR3 is built from 14 residues. The DNA of the CDR3 is TGTGCCAGCAGGGCAGGACCCCGCTACAATGAGCAGTTCTTC. Its protein is CASRAGPRYNEQFF. The full variable domain, with the rest looked up from reference TRBV28 and TRBJ2-1, is DVKVTQSSRYLVKRTGEKVFLECVQDMDHENMFWYRQDPGLGLRLIYFSYDVKMKEKGDIPEGYSVSREKKERFSLILESASTNQTSMYLCASRAGPRYNEQFFGPGTRLTVL.